Presented here are 7 T cell receptor beta chains from one specimen sequenced in a study of T cell responses to AZD1222 COVID-19 vaccine. Produced via immunoSEQ multiplex PCR; TCRdb's table is partial and in-frame only. The profile shows 110,000 or so clones, approximately 88% of them singletons. Sequences were derived from peripheral blood, sampled 28 days after the second AZD1222 dose. The source of these receptors is an adult who received the AZD1222 COVID-19 vaccine.

The rearrangement links TRBV6-6 to TRBJ1-1; unclear D gene. Per the germline V gene, CDR1 is MNHNY and CDR2 is SVGAGI (reference sequence). The CDR3 runs to 14 residues. V was pared by 6 bases and J by 5 bases, with 16 bases between. The CDR3 DNA follows: TGTGCCAGCAGCCCCCCGTTTATACTGACTGAAGCTTTCTTT. Residues: CASSPPFILTEAFF.

This clone was seen a single time. This chain's CDR3 is CASSPGQGGNTEAFF. The CDR3 region has the DNA TGTGCCAGCAGTCCGGGACAGGGGGGGAACACTGAAGCTTTCTTT. The chain carries TRBV6-6 and TRBJ1-1, with TRBD1 identical over 11 bases. The CDR3 spans 15 residues. Unmatched junction bases numbered 3, after V lost 5 bases and J lost 1 base. CDR1 and CDR2 from the germline V gene are MNHNY and SVGAGI (reference sequence).

The rearrangement joins TRBV11-2 to TRBJ2-3, with D possibly being TRBD2 (5 bases). CDR3 length: 16 residues. Deletions cut 1 base from V and 1 base from J, with 12 bases between. Germline CDR1 reads SGHAT; CDR2 reads FQNNGV. For the CDR3, the DNA is TGTGCCAGCAGCTTAGGGGTCGGGGTCGGCACAGATACGCAGTATTTT. It is translated as CASSLGVGVGTDTQYF. The full variable domain, its missing parts supplied by reference TRBV11-2 and TRBJ2-3, is EAGVAQSPRYKIIEKRQSVAFWCNPISGHATLYWYQQILGQGPKLLIQFQNNGVVDDSQLPKDRFSAERLKGVDSTLKIQPAKLEDSAVYLCASSLGVGVGTDTQYFGPGTRLTVL.

The chain uses TRBV27 and TRBJ1-4; 7 bases align to TRBD1. The CDR3 totals 15 residues. Unmatched junction bases numbered 11, after V lost 5 bases and J lost 8 bases. Germline values: CDR1 MNHEY, CDR2 SMNVEV (reference sequence). CDR3: CASSQTGVAYEKLFF. DNA for the CDR3: TGTGCCAGCAGTCAAACAGGGGTCGCTTACGAAAAACTGTTTTTT.

The gene calls are TRBV5-1 and TRBJ1-5; no firm D call. In germline, CDR1 is SGHRS, CDR2 YFSETQ. V lost 0 bases to trimming and J lost 1 base, with 11 bases between them. The CDR3 is made up of 16 amino acids. Written as DNA, the CDR3 is TGCGCCAGCAGCTTGGAAGAAGTCGGAAGCAATCAGCCCCAGCATTTT. It yields the protein CASSLEEVGSNQPQHF.

The chain uses TRBV19 and TRBJ1-3; D unclear. The CDR3 is 13 amino acids. CDR1 is LNHDA and CDR2 is SQIVND in the germline V gene (reference sequence). The V end lost 1 base, the J end lost 0 bases, and 1 base lay between the germline ends. The DNA of the CDR3 is TGTGCCAGTAGTATAGTCTCTGGAAACACCATATATTTT. This codes for CASSIVSGNTIYF.

Only one count was recorded for this clone. The chain links TRBV5-1 to TRBJ1-4; 9 bases agree with TRBD1. The ends lost 1 base at V and 8 bases at J; junction bases unmatched: 9. The CDR3 sequence is 16 residues long. CDR1 and CDR2 from the germline V gene are SGHRS and YFSETQ. CDR3 loop: CASSLSLTGGEEKLFF. The DNA of the CDR3 is TGCGCCAGCAGCTTGTCCCTGACAGGGGGGGAAGAAAAACTGTTTTTT.